This TCR beta chain was documented in a study of radiotherapy plus CTLA-4 blockade in lung cancer. For the study at large: There were objective responses in over 15% of patients, and about 31% had disease control.

This table comes from immunoSEQ multiplex PCR, and its TCRdb copy is limited to in-frame clones, with some not included. The sample consists of some 41,000 clones, roughly two thirds of them appearing once. A few counts support this clone. What it recognizes is unknown. Losses at the gene ends were 0 bases for V and 4 bases for J; bases not matched to a gene: 3. The V gene's germline CDR1 is LGHNA and CDR2 YNFKEQ. This CDR3 comprises 16 residues. Focal radiation plus CTLA-4 blockade with ipilimumab was administered to patients who had chemo-refractory metastatic non-small-cell lung cancer. The study, taken as a whole, reports: The study found tumor-derived TCR clones expanded in blood after radiotherapy plus ipilimumab. Early clonal dynamics of blood T cells, together with interferon-beta, were reported as the best response predictor.

The rearrangement uses TRBV4-2 and TRBJ2-3; 11 bases line up with TRBD2. The sequence was collected from a human donor with non-small cell lung cancer who had a partial response to radiotherapy plus ipilimumab. Source: peripheral blood, taken from a patient treated with radiotherapy plus ipilimumab. CDR3 region: CASSQELAGEADTQYF. The CDR3 DNA sequence: TGTGCCAGCAGCCAAGAACTAGCGGGGGAAGCAGATACGCAGTATTTT.